This T cell receptor beta chain was identified in a study of blood T cells in healthy people across ages. The study, taken as a whole, reports: Roughly linear declines in TCR beta diversity per million T cells occurred with age.

It was with a sample-barcoded 5' primer and a J-beta primer mix that a second PCR of roughly 6 to 12 cycles was run. TCRdb re-called the 5' RACE reads through MiXCR, storing one row per CDR3 protein. The data contain about 1.6 million distinct CDR3 sequences, roughly 32% of them singletons. The donors, aged roughly 6 to 95, were healthy Caucasians from Russia. Per the germline V gene, CDR1 is LGHDT and CDR2 is YNNKEL (reference sequence). The V gene lost 6 bases and the J gene lost 6 bases, with 12 bases spanning the gap. The CDR3 extends over 13 amino acids. This clonotype was seen more than once but under ten times. Its antigen is unidentified.

The sample was blood. The J gene is TRBJ2-1, the V gene TRBV3-1; possibly TRBD2 for D (6 bases). This receptor was identified in a woman between 25 and 40 years old in good health. CDR3 DNA: TGTGCCAGCAGTGACACTAGCCCCAATGAGCAGTTCTTC. This codes for CASSDTSPNEQFF.